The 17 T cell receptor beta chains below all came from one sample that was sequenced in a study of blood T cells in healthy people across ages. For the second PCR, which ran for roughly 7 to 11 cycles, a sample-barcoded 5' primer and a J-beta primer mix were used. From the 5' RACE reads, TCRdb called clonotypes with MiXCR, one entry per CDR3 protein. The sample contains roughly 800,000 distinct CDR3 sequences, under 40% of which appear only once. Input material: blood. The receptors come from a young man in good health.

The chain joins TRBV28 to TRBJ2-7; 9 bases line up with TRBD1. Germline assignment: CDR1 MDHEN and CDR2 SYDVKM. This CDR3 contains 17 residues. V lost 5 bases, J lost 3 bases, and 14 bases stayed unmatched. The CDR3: CASSPTRRDRDIYEQYF. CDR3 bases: TGTGCCAGCAGTCCCACTCGGCGGGACAGGGACATCTACGAGCAGTACTTC.

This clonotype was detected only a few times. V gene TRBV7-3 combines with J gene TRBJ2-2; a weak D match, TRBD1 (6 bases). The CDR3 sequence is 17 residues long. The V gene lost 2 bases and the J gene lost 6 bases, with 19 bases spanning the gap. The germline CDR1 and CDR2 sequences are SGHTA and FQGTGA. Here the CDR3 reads CASSLGRDTMSSGELFF. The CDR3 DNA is TGTGCCAGCAGCTTAGGCCGGGACACAATGTCGTCCGGGGAGCTGTTTTTT.

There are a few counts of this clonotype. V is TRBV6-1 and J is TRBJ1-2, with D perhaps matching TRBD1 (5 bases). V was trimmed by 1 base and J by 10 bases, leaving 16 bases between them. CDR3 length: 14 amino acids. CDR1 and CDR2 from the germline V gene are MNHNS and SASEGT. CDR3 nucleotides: TGTGCCAGCAGTGAAGGCCAGGGCACAGGCGCCTACACCTTC. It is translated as CASSEGQGTGAYTF.

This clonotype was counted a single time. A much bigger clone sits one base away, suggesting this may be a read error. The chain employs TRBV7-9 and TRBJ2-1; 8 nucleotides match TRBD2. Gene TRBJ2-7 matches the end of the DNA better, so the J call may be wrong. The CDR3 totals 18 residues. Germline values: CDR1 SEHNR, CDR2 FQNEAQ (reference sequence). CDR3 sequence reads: CASSFPRVAGISYNEQYF. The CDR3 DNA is TGTGCCAGCAGCTTTCCCCGGGTAGCGGGGATCTCCTACAATGAGCAGTACTTC.

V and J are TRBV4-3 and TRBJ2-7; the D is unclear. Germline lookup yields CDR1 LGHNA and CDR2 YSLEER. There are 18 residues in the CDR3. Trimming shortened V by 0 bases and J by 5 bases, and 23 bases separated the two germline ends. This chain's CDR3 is CASSQDSNPSGLHHEQYF. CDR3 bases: TGCGCCAGCAGCCAAGATTCCAATCCCTCGGGCCTTCACCACGAGCAGTACTTC.

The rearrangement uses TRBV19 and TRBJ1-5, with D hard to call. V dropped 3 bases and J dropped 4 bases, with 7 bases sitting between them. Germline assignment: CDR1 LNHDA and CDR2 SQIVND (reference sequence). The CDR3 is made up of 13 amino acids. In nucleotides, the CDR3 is TGTGCCAGTAGTATGGGCAATAATCAGCCCCAGCATTTT. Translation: CASSMGNNQPQHF.

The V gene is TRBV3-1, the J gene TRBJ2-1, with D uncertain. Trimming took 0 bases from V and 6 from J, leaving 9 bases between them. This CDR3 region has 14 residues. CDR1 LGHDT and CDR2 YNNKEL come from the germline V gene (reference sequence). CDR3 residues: CASSQDHASNEQFF. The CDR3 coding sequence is TGTGCCAGCAGCCAAGATCATGCTAGCAATGAGCAGTTCTTC.

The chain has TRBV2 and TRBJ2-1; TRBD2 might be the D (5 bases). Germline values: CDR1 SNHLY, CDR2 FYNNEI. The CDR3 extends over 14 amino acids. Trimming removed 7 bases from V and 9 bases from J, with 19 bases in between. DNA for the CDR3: TGTGCCAGCATGAGGGCACGGGGAGCGGTTGAGCAGTTCTTC. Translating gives CASMRARGAVEQFF.

The CDR3: CASSQDPREQYF. The CDR3 nucleotides are TGCGCCAGCAGCCAAGATCCCCGCGAGCAGTACTTC. This rearrangement joins TRBV4-1 to TRBJ2-7, with no clear D. With 0 bases removed from V and 6 bases from J, the gap between germline ends came to 6 bases. The germline gives CDR1 MGHRA, CDR2 YSYEKL. The CDR3 spans 12 residues.

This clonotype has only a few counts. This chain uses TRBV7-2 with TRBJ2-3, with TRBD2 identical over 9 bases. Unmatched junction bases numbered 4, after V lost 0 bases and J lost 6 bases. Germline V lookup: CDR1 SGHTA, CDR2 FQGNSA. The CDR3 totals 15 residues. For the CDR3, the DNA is TGTGCCAGCAGCTTAGCGGCTAGCGGGGTGGATACGCAGTATTTT. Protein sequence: CASSLAASGVDTQYF.

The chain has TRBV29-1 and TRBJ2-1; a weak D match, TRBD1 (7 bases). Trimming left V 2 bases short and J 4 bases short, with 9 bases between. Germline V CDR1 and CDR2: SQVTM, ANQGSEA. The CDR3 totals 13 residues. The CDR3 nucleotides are TGCAGCGTTGAACCAGGGGGGTACAATGAGCAGTTCTTC. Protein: CSVEPGGYNEQFF.

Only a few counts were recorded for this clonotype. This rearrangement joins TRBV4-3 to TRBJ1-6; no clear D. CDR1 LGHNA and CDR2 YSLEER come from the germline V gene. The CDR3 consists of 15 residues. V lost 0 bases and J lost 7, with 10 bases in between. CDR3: CASSQESRLNSPLHF. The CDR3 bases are TGCGCCAGCAGCCAAGAATCCAGGTTGAATTCACCCCTCCACTTT.

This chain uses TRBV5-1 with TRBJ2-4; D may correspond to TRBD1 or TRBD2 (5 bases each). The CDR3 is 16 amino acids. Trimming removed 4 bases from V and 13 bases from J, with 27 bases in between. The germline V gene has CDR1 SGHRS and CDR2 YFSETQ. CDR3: CASSGTISFSYNEQYF. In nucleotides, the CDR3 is TGCGCCAGCAGCGGGACCATCTCCTTCTCCTACAATGAGCAGTACTTC.

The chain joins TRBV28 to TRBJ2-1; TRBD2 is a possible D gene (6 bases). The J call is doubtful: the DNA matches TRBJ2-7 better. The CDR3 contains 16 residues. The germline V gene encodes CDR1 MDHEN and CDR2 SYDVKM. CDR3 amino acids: CASSLGTVSSYNEQYF. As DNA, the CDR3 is TGTGCCAGCAGTCTGGGGACTGTAAGCTCCTACAATGAGCAGTACTTC.

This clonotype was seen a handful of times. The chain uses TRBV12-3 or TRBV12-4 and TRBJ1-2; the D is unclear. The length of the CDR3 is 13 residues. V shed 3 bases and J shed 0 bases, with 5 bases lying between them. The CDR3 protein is CASSFRTNYGYTF. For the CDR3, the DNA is TGTGCCAGCAGTTTTAGGACTAACTATGGCTACACCTTC.

CDR3 DNA: TGTGCCAGCAGTGTTCCGGGGGGCCACAATGAGCAGTTCTTC. Translated: CASSVPGGHNEQFF. This sequence joins TRBV2 and TRBJ2-1, with D maybe TRBD2 (7 bases). V lost 4 bases and J 5 bases, leaving 12 bases between the germline ends. This CDR3 has 14 residues. Germline V gene lookup returns CDR1 SNHLY and CDR2 FYNNEI.

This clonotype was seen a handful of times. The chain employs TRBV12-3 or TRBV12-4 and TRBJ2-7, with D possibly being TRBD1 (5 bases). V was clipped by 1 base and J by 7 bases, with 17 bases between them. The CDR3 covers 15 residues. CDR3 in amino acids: CASSLGRVLDDEQYF. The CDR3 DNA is TGTGCCAGCAGTTTAGGCAGGGTATTAGATGATGAGCAGTACTTC.